This T cell receptor beta chain is drawn from a study of OX40 agonist ivuxolimab in advanced cancers. This clone has just a few counts. Its antigen is still unknown. The study's findings and limits: Antigen specificity remained undetermined for the expanded peripheral T cells.

Sequencing was performed with immunoSEQ multiplex PCR; in TCRdb, only in-frame clones are kept and a portion is missing. The sample shows about 71,000 clones, 80% to 85% of them seen only once. Germline trimming cut 6 bases from V and 1 base from J; bases unmatched to any gene: 8. The CDR3 has 15 amino acids. Germline V CDR1 and CDR2: SGHNT, YENEEA. The receptor was derived from an adult with an advanced solid tumor such as melanoma, head and neck, liver or kidney cancer. The specimen comprised CD4+ or CD8+ T cells sorted from blood, sampled in a trial of the OX40 agonist ivuxolimab. V and J are TRBV11-3 and TRBJ2-7; the match to TRBD1 covers 8 bases. CDR3 nucleotides: TGTGCCAGCAGTTCCGGACAGGGTAGTTCCTACGAGCAGTACTTC. This codes for CASSSGQGSSYEQYF.